One sample yielded the 27 T cell receptor beta chains listed below, sequenced in a study of T cells in localized non-small cell lung cancer. Generated by immunoSEQ multiplex PCR, the TCRdb table keeps only in-frame clones and is missing some. The table has over 70,000 clones, 80% to 90% seen once. The input for sequencing was peripheral blood, taken before any cancer treatment. The receptors derive from a male donor at least 60 years old with stage III squamous cell lung carcinoma.

The CDR3 DNA sequence: TGTGCCAGCAGCTTCGGACAGGGGGCTCACCAGCCCCAGCATTTT. This sequence encodes CASSFGQGAHQPQHF. This rearrangement joins TRBV5-6 to TRBJ1-5, with 11 bases fitting TRBD1. CDR3 size: 15 residues. Unmatched junction bases numbered 5, after V lost 2 bases and J lost 7 bases. The germline gives CDR1 SGHDT, CDR2 YYEEEE. The full variable domain, with the rest looked up from reference TRBV5-6 and TRBJ1-5, is DAGVTQSPTHLIKTRGQQVTLRCSPKSGHDTVSWYQQALGQGPQFIFQYYEEEERQRGNFPDRFSGHQFPNYSSELNVNALLLGDSALYLCASSFGQGAHQPQHFGDGTRLSIL.

The chain recombines TRBV7-8 with TRBJ2-3; D not resolved. CDR3 size: 14 residues. Germline CDR1 and CDR2: SGHVS and FQNEAQ. V was clipped by 1 base and J by 5 bases, with 10 bases between them. The CDR3 sequence: CASSLVLVKDTQYF. The CDR3, as DNA: TGTGCCAGCAGCTTAGTCCTAGTCAAAGATACGCAGTATTTT.

V gene TRBV10-1 combines with J gene TRBJ2-5; 8 nucleotides agree with TRBD2. With 6 bases clipped from V and 1 base from J, the junction kept 7 bases outside the gene matches. Germline CDR1 reads WNHNN; CDR2 reads SYGVQD (reference sequence). This CDR3 is 15 amino acids long. The chain's CDR3 is CASRPGLGAQETQYF. Written as DNA, the CDR3 is TGCGCCAGCAGGCCGGGACTAGGTGCCCAAGAGACCCAGTACTTC.

The chain links TRBV11-3 to TRBJ2-3; D is perhaps TRBD1 (6 bases). Germline V gives CDR1 SGHNT, CDR2 YENEEA. This CDR3 region has 16 residues. Trimming removed 5 bases at V and 4 bases at J, with 19 bases between. Here the CDR3 reads CASSPSLGTSADTQYF. CDR3 coding DNA: TGTGCCAGCAGCCCATCCCTCGGGACATCGGCAGATACGCAGTATTTT. Variable domain in full (rest from reference TRBV11-3 and TRBJ2-3): EAGVVQSPRYKIIEKKQPVAFWCNPISGHNTLYWYLQNLGQGPELLIRYENEEAVDDSQLPKDRFSAERLKGVDSTLKIQPAELGDSAVYLCASSPSLGTSADTQYFGPGTRLTVL.

The chain uses TRBV6-1 and TRBJ2-7; D assignment may be TRBD1 or TRBD2 (5 bases each). Germline CDR1 is MNHNS and CDR2 is SASEGT. This CDR3 region has 14 residues. The V gene lost 4 bases and the J gene lost 4 bases, with 14 bases spanning the gap. CDR3 sequence: CASSAGDALYEQYF. The CDR3 DNA follows: TGTGCCAGCAGTGCCGGGGACGCACTTTACGAGCAGTACTTC.

This clone was seen more than once but under ten times. V is TRBV12-5 and J is TRBJ2-3; D is possibly TRBD2 (5 bases). The germline V gene encodes CDR1 LGHNT and CDR2 FRNRAP. Trimming shortened V by 3 bases and J by 8 bases, and 21 bases separated the two germline ends. CDR3 length: 16 residues. CDR3 protein: CASGLSIGSQLGTQYF. The CDR3 coding sequence is TGTGCTAGTGGTTTATCGATAGGGAGCCAACTGGGTACGCAGTATTTT.

This rearrangement joins TRBV30 to TRBJ1-6; possible D gene TRBD1, 5 bases. Trimming removed 6 bases at V and 7 bases at J, with 13 bases between. The germline CDR1 and CDR2 sequences are GTSNPN and SVGIG (reference sequence). CDR3 length: 13 residues. The CDR3 DNA is TGTGCCTGTTTAAAACAGGACAATTCACCCCTCCACTTT. The encoded protein is CACLKQDNSPLHF.

V is TRBV6-5 and J is TRBJ2-1; D may match TRBD1 or TRBD2 (5 bases each). Trimming removed 6 bases at V and 9 bases at J, with 12 bases between. CDR1 is MNHEY, CDR2 SVGAGI, per germline. The CDR3 extends over 12 amino acids. The CDR3 loop reads CASSVGTGEQFF. The CDR3 DNA follows: TGTGCCAGCAGCGTAGGGACGGGTGAGCAGTTCTTC.

This chain links TRBV4-1 with TRBJ2-1; 10 positions match TRBD1. Germline V lookup: CDR1 MGHRA, CDR2 YSYEKL. The CDR3 runs to 14 residues. V shed 5 bases, J shed 9 bases, and the junction held 7 bases outside the gene matches. In DNA, the CDR3 is TGCGCCAGCAGCTCCTGGACAGGGGGAAGTGAGCAGTTCTTC. It encodes CASSSWTGGSEQFF.

CDR3 residues: CASRSGQRPGNTIYF. The CDR3 DNA reads TGCGCCAGCAGATCAGGACAGAGGCCTGGAAACACCATATATTTT. This rearrangement joins TRBV5-1 to TRBJ1-3; TRBD1 might be the D (6 bases). CDR1 is SGHRS, CDR2 YFSETQ, per germline. Trimming removed 5 bases at V and 2 bases at J, with 14 bases between. The CDR3 runs to 15 residues.

The DNA of the CDR3 is TGCGCCAGCAGCCAAGAGATGGCGGGGGGGCGGTATGAGCAGTTCTTC. It codes for CASSQEMAGGRYEQFF. V is TRBV4-3 and J is TRBJ2-1; TRBD2 agrees at 9 bases. J lost 8 bases, V lost 0 bases, and 8 bases had no gene match. Germline V gene sequence: CDR1 LGHNA, CDR2 YSLEER. The CDR3 sequence is 16 residues long.

This CDR3 is CASRPRDSTLYSGNTIYF. The CDR3 DNA follows: TGTGCCAGTAGACCGCGGGACAGCACACTGTACTCTGGAAACACCATATATTTT. The genes are TRBV19 and TRBJ1-3; 7 positions agree with TRBD1. Trimming took 6 bases from V and 0 from J; bases not matched to a gene: 14. This CDR3 contains 18 residues. Germline values: CDR1 LNHDA, CDR2 SQIVND (reference sequence).

This rearrangement joins TRBV6-5 to TRBJ1-1; 8 bases fit TRBD1. This CDR3 is 13 amino acids long. With V trimmed by 6 bases and J by 0 bases, 0 bases remained unmatched. CDR1 and CDR2 from the germline V gene are MNHEY and SVGAGI. CDR3 bases: TGTGCCAGCAGGACAGGGGTGAACACTGAAGCTTTCTTT. It codes for CASRTGVNTEAFF.

The chain combines TRBV7-8 with TRBJ2-7; D gene uncertain. The germline V gene encodes CDR1 SGHVS and CDR2 FQNEAQ. V lost 4 bases to trimming and J lost 2 bases, with 12 bases between them. This CDR3 region has 14 residues. The chain's CDR3 is CASSYGRTTYEQYF. CDR3 nucleotide sequence: TGTGCCAGCAGCTACGGCAGGACCACCTACGAGCAGTACTTC.

The V gene is TRBV4-2, the J gene TRBJ2-1; D possibly uses TRBD1 or TRBD2 (5 bases each). This CDR3 is 16 amino acids long. Germline V gene data show CDR1 as LGHNA and CDR2 as YNFKEQ. V lost 4 bases to trimming and J lost 0 bases, with 13 bases between them. Written as DNA, the CDR3 is TGTGCCAGCAGCCCAGCCGGGACCGGCTCCTACAATGAGCAGTTCTTC. Residues: CASSPAGTGSYNEQFF.

The table lists this clone with a count of one. V gene TRBV28 combines with J gene TRBJ2-2; 9 bases match TRBD2. J was trimmed by 2 bases and V by 4 bases; bases with no gene match: 8. CDR1 is MDHEN, CDR2 SYDVKM, per germline. The CDR3 spans 17 residues. In DNA form, the CDR3 reads TGTGCCAGCAGTTCAATAGCGGGAGCCTCTAACACCGGGGAGCTGTTTTTT. This translates into CASSSIAGASNTGELFF.

This clone came up once. The V gene is TRBV6-1, the J gene TRBJ2-1; no clear D gene. The CDR3 covers 16 residues. V lost 3 bases and J 0 bases, leaving 12 bases between the germline ends. Per germline, CDR1 MNHNS and CDR2 SASEGT. Written as DNA, the CDR3 is TGTGCCAGCAGTGAGCCTGGCAGGAGCTCCTACAATGAGCAGTTCTTC. Its protein product is CASSEPGRSSYNEQFF.

J is TRBJ1-2 and V is TRBV2; 9 bases agree with TRBD1. The CDR3 covers 13 residues. In germline, CDR1 is SNHLY, CDR2 FYNNEI. V trimming: 7 bases; J trimming: 8 bases; junction bases outside the gene matches: 8. The CDR3 is CASTDRGLGGYTF. The CDR3 DNA reads as TGTGCCAGCACGGACAGGGGCCTTGGGGGCTACACCTTC.

V is TRBV19 and J is TRBJ1-2; TRBD1 is a possible D gene (5 bases). This CDR3 comprises 12 residues. The germline CDR1 and CDR2 sequences are LNHDA and SQIVND (reference sequence). V lost 7 bases and J 4 bases, leaving 10 bases between the germline ends. DNA for the CDR3: TGTGCCAGTATAGGGGAAGGCTATGGCTACACCTTC. This sequence encodes CASIGEGYGYTF.

The chain links TRBV2 to TRBJ2-3, with TRBD1 as a possible D gene (5 bases). Trimming took 6 bases from V and 1 from J, leaving 14 bases between them. From germline, CDR1 is SNHLY and CDR2 FYNNEI. This CDR3 is built from 15 residues. The CDR3 loop is CASRGPQVGTDTQYF. The CDR3 nucleotides are TGTGCCAGCAGGGGGCCCCAGGTGGGCACAGATACGCAGTATTTT.

This clone was observed a single time. CDR3 sequence (DNA): TGTGCCAGCAGTCCCCACGGAACCTCATGGAACCAGCCCCAGCATTTT. It specifies CASSPHGTSWNQPQHF. V is TRBV28 and J is TRBJ1-5, with D hard to call. Germline loops: CDR1 MDHEN, CDR2 SYDVKM. The CDR3 is made up of 16 amino acids. Trimming pared 5 bases from V and 7 bases from J, leaving 21 bases between.

CDR3 nucleotides: TGTGCCAGTAGTATGTCGGCCAGAAACACCGGGGAGCTGTTTTTT. The encoded protein is CASSMSARNTGELFF. This sequence joins TRBV19 and TRBJ2-2, with unresolved D. The CDR3 covers 15 residues. V shed 3 bases and J shed 2 bases, with 10 bases lying between them. From germline, CDR1 is LNHDA and CDR2 SQIVND (reference sequence).

The chain links TRBV30 to TRBJ2-2; D not certain. Germline lookup yields CDR1 GTSNPN and CDR2 SVGIG (reference sequence). V lost 3 bases and J 2 bases, leaving 7 bases between the germline ends. This CDR3 region has 13 residues. Here the CDR3 DNA reads TGTGCCTGGAGGACGAGTAACACCGGGGAGCTGTTTTTT. As protein: CAWRTSNTGELFF.

The rearrangement uses TRBV18 and TRBJ1-4, with D unresolved. The germline V gene encodes CDR1 KGHSH and CDR2 LQKENI. CDR3 length equals 14 residues. The V and J ends lost 6 bases and 6 bases respectively, with 14 bases between them. The CDR3 DNA reads TGTGCCAGCTCCCTACGCGGGGTTGATGAAAAACTGTTTTTT. It translates to CASSLRGVDEKLFF.

The V gene is TRBV11-1, the J gene TRBJ1-6, with D possibly being TRBD1 (6 bases). Trimming left V 5 bases short and J 13 bases short, with 21 bases between. CDR1 and CDR2 from the germline V gene are SGHAT and FQDESV (reference sequence). The CDR3 loop spans 15 amino acids. CDR3 protein: CASSGRPGGPSPLHF. The CDR3 DNA reads TGTGCCAGCAGCGGAAGACCGGGGGGGCCATCGCCCCTCCACTTT.

This rearrangement joins TRBV7-8 to TRBJ2-7, with D uncertain. Germline lookup yields CDR1 SGHVS and CDR2 FQNEAQ. Trimming removed 5 bases at V and 0 bases at J, with 8 bases between. The CDR3 covers 13 residues. CDR3 sequence reads: CASSPDASYEQYF. In DNA, the CDR3 is TGTGCCAGCAGCCCGGACGCCTCCTACGAGCAGTACTTC.

The rearrangement uses TRBV2 and TRBJ1-6; D may be TRBD1 (6 bases). V was shortened by 5 bases and J by 9 bases, with 20 bases between the two germline ends. In germline, CDR1 is SNHLY, CDR2 FYNNEI. The CDR3 is 16 amino acids. CDR3 region: CASSTRSSGGPSPLHF. As DNA, the CDR3 is TGTGCCAGCAGTACCCGTTCATCGGGGGGCCCTTCACCCCTCCACTTT.